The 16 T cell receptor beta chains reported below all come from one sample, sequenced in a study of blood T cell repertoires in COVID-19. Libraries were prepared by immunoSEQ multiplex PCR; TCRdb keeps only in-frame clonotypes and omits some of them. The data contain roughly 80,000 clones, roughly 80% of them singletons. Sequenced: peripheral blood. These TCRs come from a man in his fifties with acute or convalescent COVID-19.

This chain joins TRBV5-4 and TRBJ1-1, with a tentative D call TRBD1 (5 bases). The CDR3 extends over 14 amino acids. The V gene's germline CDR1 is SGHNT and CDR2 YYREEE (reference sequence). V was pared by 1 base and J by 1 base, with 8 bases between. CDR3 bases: TGTGCCAGCAGCTTGACCCAGGGGAACACTGAAGCTTTCTTT. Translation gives CASSLTQGNTEAFF.

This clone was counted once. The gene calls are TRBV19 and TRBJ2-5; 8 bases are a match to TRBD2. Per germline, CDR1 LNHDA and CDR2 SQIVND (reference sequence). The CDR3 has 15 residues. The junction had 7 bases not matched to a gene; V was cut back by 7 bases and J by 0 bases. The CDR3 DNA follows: TGTGCCAGTAAGGAGTCGGGAGGGCACCAAGAGACCCAGTACTTC. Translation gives CASKESGGHQETQYF.

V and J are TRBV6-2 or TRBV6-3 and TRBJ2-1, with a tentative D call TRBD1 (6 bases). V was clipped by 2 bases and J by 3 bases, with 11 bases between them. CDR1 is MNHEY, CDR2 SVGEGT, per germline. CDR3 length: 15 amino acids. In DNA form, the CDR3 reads TGTGCCAGCAGTTACCCTCCAGGGGACTACAATGAGCAGTTCTTC. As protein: CASSYPPGDYNEQFF.

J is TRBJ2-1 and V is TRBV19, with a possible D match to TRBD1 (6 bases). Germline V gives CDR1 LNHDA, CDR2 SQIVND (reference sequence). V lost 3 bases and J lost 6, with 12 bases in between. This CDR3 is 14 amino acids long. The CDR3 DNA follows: TGTGCCAGTAGTATCCCTAACAGGGTCAATGAGCAGTTCTTC. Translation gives CASSIPNRVNEQFF.

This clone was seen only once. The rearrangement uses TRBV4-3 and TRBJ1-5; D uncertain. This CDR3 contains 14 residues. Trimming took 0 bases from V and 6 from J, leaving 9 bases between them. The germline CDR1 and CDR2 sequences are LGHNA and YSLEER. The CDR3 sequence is CASSQEAGGQPQHF. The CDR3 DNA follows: TGCGCCAGCAGCCAAGAGGCCGGCGGTCAGCCCCAGCATTTT.

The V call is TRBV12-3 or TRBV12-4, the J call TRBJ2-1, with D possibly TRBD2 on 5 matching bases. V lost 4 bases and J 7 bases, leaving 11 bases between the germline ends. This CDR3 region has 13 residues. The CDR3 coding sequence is TGTGCCAGCAGTTCGGTAGGCGGGAATGAGCAGTTCTTC. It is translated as CASSSVGGNEQFF.

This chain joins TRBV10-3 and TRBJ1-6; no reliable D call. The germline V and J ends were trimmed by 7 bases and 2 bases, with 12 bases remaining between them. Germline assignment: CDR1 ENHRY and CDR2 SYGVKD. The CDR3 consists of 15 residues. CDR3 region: CAITEAETYNSPLHF. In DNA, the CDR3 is TGTGCCATCACCGAGGCAGAGACCTATAATTCACCCCTCCACTTT.

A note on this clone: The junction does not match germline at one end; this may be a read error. This CDR3 reads CASSQVRRDERYF. CDR3 sequence (DNA): TGTGCCAGCAGCCAAGTTCGCCGCGACGAGCGGTACTTC. The chain carries TRBV14 and TRBJ2-7; D gene unclear. This CDR3 is built from 13 residues. In germline, CDR1 is SGHDN, CDR2 FVKESK.

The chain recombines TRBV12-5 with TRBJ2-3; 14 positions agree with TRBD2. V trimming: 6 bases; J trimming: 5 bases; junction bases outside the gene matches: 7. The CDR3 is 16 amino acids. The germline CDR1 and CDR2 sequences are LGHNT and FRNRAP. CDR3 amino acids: CASGSGTSGSIDTQYF. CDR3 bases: TGTGCTAGTGGATCCGGGACTAGCGGGAGTATAGATACGCAGTATTTT. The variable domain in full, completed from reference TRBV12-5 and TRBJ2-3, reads DARVTQTPRHKVTEMGQEVTMRCQPILGHNTVFWYRQTMMQGLELLAYFRNRAPLDDSGMPKDRFSAEMPDATLATLKIQPSEPRDSAVYFCASGSGTSGSIDTQYFGPGTRLTVL.

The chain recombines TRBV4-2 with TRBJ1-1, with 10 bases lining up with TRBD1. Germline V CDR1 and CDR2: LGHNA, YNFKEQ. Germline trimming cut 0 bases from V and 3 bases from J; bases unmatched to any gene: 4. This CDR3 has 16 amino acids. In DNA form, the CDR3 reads TGTGCCAGCAGCCAAGATTCCGGGACAGGGGACACTGAAGCTTTCTTT. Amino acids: CASSQDSGTGDTEAFF.

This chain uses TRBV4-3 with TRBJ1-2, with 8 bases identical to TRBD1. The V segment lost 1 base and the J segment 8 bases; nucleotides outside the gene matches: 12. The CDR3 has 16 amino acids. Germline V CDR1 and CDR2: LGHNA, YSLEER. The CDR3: CASSQGVAGGVEGYTF. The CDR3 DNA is TGCGCCAGCAGCCAAGGGGTCGCAGGGGGCGTGGAAGGCTACACCTTC.

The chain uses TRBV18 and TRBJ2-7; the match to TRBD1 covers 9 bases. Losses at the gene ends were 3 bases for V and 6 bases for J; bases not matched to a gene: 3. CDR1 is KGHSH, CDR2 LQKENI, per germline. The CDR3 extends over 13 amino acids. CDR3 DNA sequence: TGTGCCAGCTCACCCGAGACAGGGGGCGAGCAGTACTTC. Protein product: CASSPETGGEQYF.

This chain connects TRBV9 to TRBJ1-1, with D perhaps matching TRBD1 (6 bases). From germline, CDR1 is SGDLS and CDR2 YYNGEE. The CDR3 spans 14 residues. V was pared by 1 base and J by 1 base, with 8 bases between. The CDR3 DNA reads TGTGCCAGCAGCGTAATACAGGGGAACACTGAAGCTTTCTTT. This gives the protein CASSVIQGNTEAFF.

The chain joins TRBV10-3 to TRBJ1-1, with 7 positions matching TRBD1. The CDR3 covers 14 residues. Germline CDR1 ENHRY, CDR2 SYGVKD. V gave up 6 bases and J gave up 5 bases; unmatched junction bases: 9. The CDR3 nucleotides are TGTGCCATCAGGGCGACAGGGTCGATGACTGAAGCTTTCTTT. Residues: CAIRATGSMTEAFF.

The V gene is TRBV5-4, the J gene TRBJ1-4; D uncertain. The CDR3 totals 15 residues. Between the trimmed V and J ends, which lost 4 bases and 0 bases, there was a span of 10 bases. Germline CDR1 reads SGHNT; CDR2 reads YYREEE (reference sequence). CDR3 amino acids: CASSEAGATNEKLFF. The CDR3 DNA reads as TGTGCCAGCAGCGAGGCCGGGGCAACTAATGAAAAACTGTTTTTT. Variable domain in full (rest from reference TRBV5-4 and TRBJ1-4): ETGVTQSPTHLIKTRGQQVTLRCSSQSGHNTVSWYQQALGQGPQFIFQYYREEENGRGNFPPRFSGLQFPNYSSELNVNALELDDSALYLCASSEAGATNEKLFFGSGTQLSVL.

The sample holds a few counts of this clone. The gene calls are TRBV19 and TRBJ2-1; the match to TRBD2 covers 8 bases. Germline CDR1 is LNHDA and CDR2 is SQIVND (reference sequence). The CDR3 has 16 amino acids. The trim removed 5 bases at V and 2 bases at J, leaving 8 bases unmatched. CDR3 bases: TGTGCCAGTAGTTTTCTACTAGCGGAACCCTACAATGAGCAGTTCTTC. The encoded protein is CASSFLLAEPYNEQFF.